This is a list of T cell receptor beta chains from one sample in a study of blood T cell repertoires in COVID-19. TCRdb keeps only in-frame clones here, not all; method: immunoSEQ multiplex PCR. Altogether about 300,000 clones are present, under 90% being singletons, with the ten largest covering approximately 4.1%. Sequenced sample: PBMCs or T cells enriched from blood (not recorded which). The receptors originated from a man aged 30-40 years who had recovered from COVID-19. CDR3s include the opening cysteine and the closing phenylalanine or tryptophan. A D gene is named only where the DNA matches it firmly. The listing skips clone size in some rows; elsewhere it reads once, few, many or a size class.

TRBJ2-5	TRBV5-1	TRBD1	15	-	TGCGCCAGCAGCTTTGCACAGGGGGCAGTGGAGACCCAGTACTTC	CASSFAQGAVETQYF
TRBJ1-5	TRBV23-1	-	15	-	TGCGCCAGCAGTCAATCGGACAGTTCCAATCAGCCCCAGCATTTT	CASSQSDSSNQPQHF
TRBJ1-4	TRBV19	TRBD1	16	few	TGTGCCAGTAGTCCCCGATTTGAGGGGGCAACGCGGAAACTGTTTTTT	CASSPRFEGATRKLFF
TRBJ1-2	TRBV24-1	-	13	once	TGTGCCACCAGTCACCGACTAGACTATGGCTACACCTTC	CATSHRLDYGYTF
TRBJ2-1	TRBV4-2	TRBD1	16	once	TGTGCCAGCAGCCAAGAAGCAGGGGGCTCGGGCAATGAGCAGTTCTTC	CASSQEAGGSGNEQFF
TRBJ2-3	TRBV21-1	-	17	-	TGTGCCAGCAGCAAGGGGCTAAGCGGGAGCTTCAGAGATACGCAGTATTTT	CASSKGLSGSFRDTQYF
TRBJ1-2	TRBV2	-	13	-	TGTGCCAGCAGGGGAGAGGGCGGCTATGGCTACACCTTC	CASRGEGGYGYTF
TRBJ2-5	TRBV14	TRBD1	14	-	TGTGCCAGCAGCCATAACAGGGGGCAAGAGACCCAGTACTTC	CASSHNRGQETQYF
TRBJ2-7	TRBV7-8	-	15	-	TGTGCCAGCAGCCAAGGGAGGTCTGGAGCCTACGAGCAGTACTTC	CASSQGRSGAYEQYF
TRBJ2-1	TRBV19	TRBD2	14	-	TGTGCCAGTACCATCGGGGGGGCCCACAATGAGCAGTTCTTC	CASTIGGAHNEQFF
TRBJ2-7	TRBV6-2/TRBV6-3	TRBD1	15	-	TGTGCCAGCATCCCGCGGGCAGGACAGGGGGCCGAGCAGTACTTC	CASIPRAGQGAEQYF
TRBJ1-2	TRBV29-1	-	13	-	TGCAGCGTCGTAATCGACAATAACTATGGCTACACCTTC	CSVVIDNNYGYTF
TRBJ1-1	TRBV2	-	13	-	TGTGCCAGCCTAGGGGAGGGGTGGACTGAAGCTTTCTTT	CASLGEGWTEAFF
TRBJ1-1	TRBV28	TRBD1	15	-	TGTGCCAGCAGCCACTGGGGGGGGGACAGGACTGAAGCTTTCTTT	CASSHWGGDRTEAFF
TRBJ1-2	TRBV19	TRBD1	15	-	TGTGCCAGTAGCCCCGTTGGGACAGGGAAAGGAGGCTACACCTTC	CASSPVGTGKGGYTF
TRBJ2-1	TRBV5-5	TRBD2	14	-	TGTGCCAGCAGCCGTCGACTAGCGGACAATGAGCAGTTCTTC	CASSRRLADNEQFF
TRBJ2-7	TRBV7-6	TRBD2	16	-	TGTGCCAGCAGCTCAACTTCCGGGACTAGATTCTACGAGCAGTACTTC	CASSSTSGTRFYEQYF
TRBJ1-1	TRBV7-6	-	19	-	TGTGCCAGCAGCTTAGGGGGCAGGCAGGGGTTTTCGCTGAACACTGAAGCTTTCTTT	CASSLGGRQGFSLNTEAFF
TRBJ1-2	TRBV24-1	-	13	-	TGTGCCACCAGTGATCCCACTAACTATGGCTACACCTTC	CATSDPTNYGYTF
TRBJ2-1	TRBV11-2	TRBD1	14	-	TGTGCCAGCAGCTTAGGGACAGGGAGAAATGAGCAGTTCTTC	CASSLGTGRNEQFF
TRBJ1-3	TRBV21-1	-	10	-	TGTGCCAGCAGCAAACTAGCCATATATTTT	CASSKLAIYF
TRBJ1-3	TRBV30	TRBD1	16	-	TGTGCCTGGAGTGCCCGTGACAGGGTCAAGGAAAACACCATATATTTT	CAWSARDRVKENTIYF
TRBJ2-3	TRBV28	-	17	-	TGTGCCAGCAGTTCAATAAGACAGCTAAATAGCACAGATACGCAGTATTTT	CASSSIRQLNSTDTQYF
TRBJ1-4	TRBV7-7	-	15	-	TGTGCTAGCAGCCCGCCGGGCCGAGCGGCGGAAAAACTGTTTTTT	CASSPPGRAAEKLFF
TRBJ1-6	TRBV5-1	TRBD1	15	few	TGCGCCAGCAGCCCCGGACAGGGGGCGAATTCACCCCTCCACTTT	CASSPGQGANSPLHF
TRBJ2-3	TRBV28	TRBD2	14	once	TGTGCCAGCAGGGCAGGCGGGGGGGCGAATACGCAGTATTTT	CASRAGGGANTQYF
TRBJ2-2	TRBV10-2	-	11	-	TGCGCCAGCAGTGCTCCCGGGGAGCTGTTTTTT	CASSAPGELFF
TRBJ2-1	TRBV7-8	-	11	-	TGTGCCAGCAGCTCCTCCCAGGAGCAGTTCTTC	CASSSSQEQFF
TRBJ1-1	TRBV7-9	-	13	-	TGTGCCAGCAGCTTACGACTTAACACTGAAGCTTTCTTT	CASSLRLNTEAFF
TRBJ1-2	TRBV18	TRBD1	16	-	TGTGCCAGCTCACCCCCACAGGGGCTCCTGATCTATGGCTACACCTTC	CASSPPQGLLIYGYTF
TRBJ2-3	TRBV19	-	15	-	TGTGCCAGTAGTATAGGGGTGAGGGGCACAGATACGCAGTATTTT	CASSIGVRGTDTQYF
TRBJ2-6	TRBV5-6	-	17	-	TGTGCCAGCAGCTTAGGAGAGATCCGCTCTGGGGCCAACGTCCTGACTTTC	CASSLGEIRSGANVLTF
TRBJ1-2	TRBV2	TRBD1	13	-	TGTGCCAGCAGGCCTGGACAGGTCTATGGCTACACCTTC	CASRPGQVYGYTF
TRBJ2-2	TRBV7-2	TRBD1	17	once	TGTGCCAGCATTCGAAACCGGGACAGGGGGATGTCCGGGGAGCTGTTTTTT	CASIRNRDRGMSGELFF
TRBJ1-5	TRBV10-2	-	14	few	TGCGCCAGCAGTGAGTCTCAGGGGCGGCAGCCCCAGCATTTT	CASSESQGRQPQHF
TRBJ1-1	TRBV29-1	-	13	-	TGCAGCGTTAGGACAGATCGGAACACTGAAGCTTTCTTT	CSVRTDRNTEAFF
TRBJ1-3	TRBV5-1	TRBD1	14	-	TGCGCCAGCAGCTTGGAGGACAGGGCAAACACCATATATTTT	CASSLEDRANTIYF
TRBJ2-1	TRBV5-1	TRBD1	15	-	TGCGCCAGCAGACAAGGGACAGGTGCTTACAATGAGCAGTTCTTC	CASRQGTGAYNEQFF
TRBJ1-5	TRBV6-5	TRBD1	14	-	TGTGCCAGCACGGGACAGCATAGCAATCAGCCCCAGCATTTT	CASTGQHSNQPQHF
TRBJ1-1	TRBV13	-	13	-	TGTGCCAGCAGCTTAGAGGCGGGTACTGAAGCTTTCTTT	CASSLEAGTEAFF
TRBJ1-1	TRBV7-9	-	14	-	TGTGCCAGCAGCGAAGCCGCAGGAGGCACTGAAGCTTTCTTT	CASSEAAGGTEAFF
TRBJ1-2	TRBV4-1	-	15	-	TGCGCCAGCAGCCAATTCTGGGCAGGGGCGGGTGGCTACACCTTC	CASSQFWAGAGGYTF